The rows below give T cell receptor beta chains drawn from one sample of a study of shared clonotypes between healthy human individuals. Repertoires were generated with immunoSEQ multiplex PCR, while TCRdb's copy carries only in-frame clones and drops some. The sample contains some 2.3 million clones, about 92% of which appear only once. Sequencing was done on a sample of naive CD4+ T cells from PBMCs. The receptors were sampled from a man aged 18 to 35 in good health. Some clones in this sample may be carry-over from other donors' samples. Each CDR3 is given with its conserved first and last residue. Each record gives: V gene, J gene, D gene, clone size, CDR3 DNA, CDR3 protein. The D gene is left open where the match is weak. A row's size may be missing; if present it is once, few, many or a size class.

>TRBV5-1|TRBJ2-2|-|-
TGCGCCAGCAGCTTGGCGGTTGGGGCCGGGGAGCTGTTTTTT
CASSLAVGAGELFF
>TRBV28|TRBJ2-7|-|-
TGTGCCAGCAGTTTATCAGGGATCGATTACGAGCAGTACTTC
CASSLSGIDYEQYF
>TRBV18|TRBJ1-5|-|-
TGTGCCAGCTCACCCATGGGGCGTCAGCCCCAGCATTTT
CASSPMGRQPQHF
>TRBV6-5|TRBJ1-3|-|once
TGTGCCAGCAGTTTGAGTACTGGAAACACCATATATTTT
CASSLSTGNTIYF
>TRBV27|TRBJ1-5|-|few
TGTGCCAGCAGCCCTGGGGGGACTGTGTTGGGTCAGCCCCAGCATTTT
CASSPGGTVLGQPQHF
>TRBV29-1|TRBJ2-7|-|-
TGCAGCGTTGCTCTGTTAGCAACGAACGAGCAGTACTTC
CSVALLATNEQYF
>TRBV4-2|TRBJ2-7|-|-
TGTGCCAGCAGCCAAGATATAGTCAGGTTCTACGAGCAGTACTTC
CASSQDIVRFYEQYF
>TRBV18|TRBJ1-5|-|-
TGTGCCAGCTCACCTAGGGGGGCTCAGGAGCCCCAGCATTTT
CASSPRGAQEPQHF
>TRBV4-1|TRBJ2-3|-|-
TGCGCCAGCAGCCTCGGGGCCCGGAGAACGACAGATACGCAGTATTTT
CASSLGARRTTDTQYF
>TRBV28|TRBJ2-7|TRBD1|-
TGTGCCAGCAGTTTACCCGGGACAGGGGTCTACGAGCAGTACTTC
CASSLPGTGVYEQYF
>TRBV5-4|TRBJ2-7|-|-
TGTGCCAGCAGCCCCAGGGCGGGTACTTCCTACGAGCAGTACTTC
CASSPRAGTSYEQYF
>TRBV18|TRBJ2-1|TRBD1|-
TGTGCCAGCTCACCTCAACGGGGACAGATCGACAATGAGCAGTTCTTC
CASSPQRGQIDNEQFF
>TRBV7-2|TRBJ2-3|-|-
TGTGCCAGCAGCTACATATTAGCAGATACGCAGTATTTT
CASSYILADTQYF
>TRBV18|TRBJ2-2|TRBD2|-
TGTGCCAGCTCCCCAAGACTAGCGGGAGGCTTCTCGAACACCGGGGAGCTGTTTTTT
CASSPRLAGGFSNTGELFF
>TRBV6-6|TRBJ2-7|-|-
TGTGCCAGCATCGGAGCGAGAGGCTACGAGCAGTACTTC
CASIGARGYEQYF
>TRBV7-8|TRBJ2-7|-|-
TGTGCCAGCAGCTACTCGGGGACTCTCGAGCAGTACTTC
CASSYSGTLEQYF
>TRBV18|TRBJ2-7|-|-
TGTGCCAGCTCACGTCAGCTGGGTATGGGGTACGAGCAGTACTTC
CASSRQLGMGYEQYF
>TRBV7-8|TRBJ1-5|-|few
TGTGCGAGCAAGGGCGGGGAAGGACAGCCCCAGCATTTT
CASKGGEGQPQHF
>TRBV27|TRBJ1-5|TRBD1|-
TGTGCCAGCAGTTCAAGGGGGCCCGATCAGCCCCAGCATTTT
CASSSRGPDQPQHF
>TRBV6-5|TRBJ2-7|-|-
TGTGCCAGCAGTTACTCGAGGGGGGGGACAGCCTACGAGCAGTACTTC
CASSYSRGGTAYEQYF
>TRBV18|TRBJ2-1|TRBD2|-
TGTGCCAGCTCACCCGGGACTAGCGGGAGGGCCGGTGAGCAGTTCTTC
CASSPGTSGRAGEQFF
>TRBV14|TRBJ1-5|-|few
TGTGCCAGCAGCCAAGTACCCGAATTTAGCAATCAGCCCCAGCATTTT
CASSQVPEFSNQPQHF
>TRBV18|TRBJ1-1|TRBD1|-
TGTGCCAGCTCACCCGGACAGGGCGGCACTGAAGCTTTCTTT
CASSPGQGGTEAFF
>TRBV15|TRBJ1-5|-|once
TGTGCCACCAGCAGGCCCCCGACCAATCAGCCCCAGCATTTT
CATSRPPTNQPQHF
>TRBV28|TRBJ2-7|-|-
TGTGCCAGCCGGGACCTTAGCTCCTACGAGCAGTACTTC
CASRDLSSYEQYF
>TRBV11-2|TRBJ1-1|-|-
TGTGCCAGCAGCTTAACGATACAGGGCGAGAACACTGAAGCTTTCTTT
CASSLTIQGENTEAFF
>TRBV20-1|TRBJ1-2|-|-
TGCAGTGCTAGTGAGGTTTATGGCTACACCTTC
CSASEVYGYTF
>TRBV7-2|TRBJ2-6|-|once
TGTGCCAGCAGCGGGGCGATCGGTGGGGCCAACGTCCTGACTTTC
CASSGAIGGANVLTF
>TRBV7-3|TRBJ1-1|TRBD1|-
TGTGCCAGCAGCTCTGGCGGACAGGGGGAAAACACTGAAGCTTTCTTT
CASSSGGQGENTEAFF
>TRBV4-3|TRBJ2-3|TRBD2|-
TGCGCCAGCAGCCAAGATTTAGGGACTAGTACAGATACGCAGTATTTT
CASSQDLGTSTDTQYF
>TRBV29-1|TRBJ2-2|TRBD1|once
TGCAGCGTTCTGGGACAGGGGGCTGCCGGGGAGCTGTTTTTT
CSVLGQGAAGELFF
>TRBV28|TRBJ2-7|-|-
TGTGCCAGCAGTGGGGGTTTCGGACTAACCTACGAGCAGTACTTC
CASSGGFGLTYEQYF
>TRBV30|TRBJ2-3|TRBD2|-
TGTGCCTGGAGTGTTTTCCCGGGGGGTAGCGGGGGCACAGATACGCAGTATTTT
CAWSVFPGGSGGTDTQYF
>TRBV6-4|TRBJ2-3|TRBD2|once
TGTGCCAGCAGTGACCGGACTAGCGGGACGGATACAGCCGCAGATACGCAGTATTTT
CASSDRTSGTDTAADTQYF
>TRBV5-8|TRBJ2-3|-|-
TGTGCCAGCAGCTTGCGACTTGGGGCAGGGGCCACAGATACGCAGTATTTT
CASSLRLGAGATDTQYF
>TRBV7-3|TRBJ2-1|TRBD2|-
TGTGCCAGCAGCTTAGCCCTAGCGGGAGACTACAATGAGCAGTTCTTC
CASSLALAGDYNEQFF
>TRBV5-1|TRBJ2-3|-|-
TGCGCCAGCGTTGAGCCTAGCACAGATACGCAGTATTTT
CASVEPSTDTQYF
>TRBV6-5|TRBJ1-4|-|-
TGTGCCAGCAGTTCCCAACCCGGGCTTGAAAAACTGTTTTTT
CASSSQPGLEKLFF
>TRBV6-5|TRBJ1-1|TRBD1|-
TGTGCCAGCAGTTACCCCAGAGGGACAGGGGGCTCTGAAGCTTTCTTT
CASSYPRGTGGSEAFF
>TRBV11-2|TRBJ2-3|TRBD2|once
TGTGCCAGCAGCCCCGGACTAGCGGGGTTCACAGATACGCAGTATTTT
CASSPGLAGFTDTQYF
>TRBV27|TRBJ2-7|-|-
TGTGCCAGCAGTTCCGGGACGGGGATCTACGAGCAGTACTTC
CASSSGTGIYEQYF
>TRBV9|TRBJ2-1|TRBD2|-
TGTGCCAGCAGCGCCTCCGGGACTAGCGGGATCGGCTCCTACAATGAGCAGTTCTTC
CASSASGTSGIGSYNEQFF
>TRBV10-3|TRBJ2-3|TRBD2|-
TGTGCCATCAGTGTGGCGCGGGAGGGCACAGATACGCAGTATTTT
CAISVAREGTDTQYF
>TRBV2|TRBJ2-5|TRBD1|-
TGTGCCAGCAGTGAGACAGGGATGAGGTGGCAAGAGACCCAGTACTTC
CASSETGMRWQETQYF
>TRBV4-1|TRBJ2-7|-|-
TGCGCCAGCAGCCAAGATCCCGGCGGATCCTACGAGCAGTACTTC
CASSQDPGGSYEQYF
>TRBV28|TRBJ1-5|-|-
TGTGCCAGCAGTTCAGGTGACCTTAGCAATCAGCCCCAGCATTTT
CASSSGDLSNQPQHF
>TRBV18|TRBJ2-3|-|-
TGTGCCAGCTCACCGGGTGGGGATACGCAGTATTTT
CASSPGGDTQYF
>TRBV9|TRBJ2-2|TRBD1|-
TGTGCCAGCAGCGTGACAGGGGTAAACACCGGGGAGCTGTTTTTT
CASSVTGVNTGELFF
>TRBV2|TRBJ1-5|-|-
TGTGCCAGCAGTGATTACAGGGGCAATCAGCCCCAGCATTTT
CASSDYRGNQPQHF